The next 28 T cell receptor beta chains were all read from a single sample in a study of CD8 T cells in Susac syndrome. RNA, at about 0.45 to 1 ug, was reverse transcribed with random hexamers. Each CDR3 protein is one row after TCRdb ran MiXCR on the immunoSEQ multiplex PCR reads. The sample lists some 100,000 distinct CDR3 sequences, 85% to 95% seen once, with 0.093% in the top ten. Material for sequencing was CD4+ T cells from PBMCs. The source of these receptors is a human donor with multiple sclerosis.

The chain carries TRBV19 and TRBJ2-3, with TRBD2 matching over 7 bases. CDR1 is LNHDA and CDR2 is SQIVND in the germline V gene (reference sequence). The trim removed 8 bases at V and 0 bases at J, leaving 8 bases unmatched. The CDR3 runs 15 residues. In nucleotides, the CDR3 is TGTGCCAGTTGCGGACTAGATGCGAGCACAGATACGCAGTATTTT. It specifies CASCGLDASTDTQYF.

The chain has TRBV24-1 and TRBJ2-5; D gene unclear. The CDR3 has 14 amino acids. Germline loops: CDR1 KGHDR, CDR2 SFDVKD. V was pared by 1 base and J by 2 bases, with 7 bases between. CDR3 DNA sequence: TGTGCCACCAGTGATTTTATTCGGCAAGAGACCCAGTACTTC. Protein product: CATSDFIRQETQYF.

The chain couples TRBV18 to TRBJ1-3; no clear D. The CDR3 sequence is 17 residues long. Germline CDR1 and CDR2: KGHSH and LQKENI. Trimming took 6 bases from V and 0 from J, leaving 18 bases between them. In nucleotides, the CDR3 is TGTGCCAGCTCGGCCGAACATATTCTCGTCTCTGGAAACACCATATATTTT. Its protein product is CASSAEHILVSGNTIYF.

This rearrangement joins TRBV5-1 to TRBJ2-3, with TRBD2 matching over 10 bases. The CDR3 is 16 amino acids. CDR1 and CDR2 from the germline V gene are SGHRS and YFSETQ. The V and J ends lost 0 bases and 1 base, in that order; junction bases with no gene match: 2. The CDR3 sequence: CASSLVGTSGTDTQYF. In nucleotides, the CDR3 is TGCGCCAGCAGCTTGGTAGGGACTAGCGGCACAGATACGCAGTATTTT.

The V gene is TRBV5-1, the J gene TRBJ2-1; 15 bases fit TRBD2. From germline, CDR1 is SGHRS and CDR2 YFSETQ. With 4 bases clipped from V and 0 bases from J, the junction kept 8 bases outside the gene matches. The CDR3 consists of 19 residues. For the CDR3, the DNA is TGCGCCAGCAGCCTCCCCGGGACTAGCGGGGGGAGCTCCTACAATGAGCAGTTCTTC. Amino acids: CASSLPGTSGGSSYNEQFF.

The rearrangement uses TRBV4-3 and TRBJ1-2, with D unresolved. CDR3 size: 17 residues. Germline V gene data show CDR1 as LGHNA and CDR2 as YSLEER. V lost 0 bases, J lost 3 bases, and 17 bases lay in between. CDR3: CASSQDWQEGGYYGYTF. The CDR3 nucleotides are TGCGCCAGCAGCCAAGATTGGCAGGAGGGCGGGTACTATGGCTACACCTTC.

The chain employs TRBV5-6 and TRBJ2-2, with TRBD2 identical over 9 bases. This CDR3 contains 16 residues. V lost 4 bases, J lost 4 bases, and 8 bases stayed unmatched. The germline V gene has CDR1 SGHDT and CDR2 YYEEEE. CDR3 sequence reads: CASSVLAGGPTGELFF. In nucleotides, the CDR3 is TGTGCCAGCAGCGTCCTTGCGGGGGGGCCCACCGGGGAGCTGTTTTTT.

The chain has TRBV12-3 or TRBV12-4 and TRBJ1-2, with D unclear. V dropped 3 bases and J dropped 4 bases, with 3 bases sitting between them. This CDR3 is built from 11 residues. The CDR3 DNA sequence: TGTGCCAGCAGTTTTAGCTATGGCTACACCTTC. Translating gives CASSFSYGYTF.

The chain recombines TRBV27 with TRBJ1-2, with D uncertain. V lost 7 bases, J lost 4 bases, and 16 bases lay in between. The CDR3 sequence is 14 residues long. Germline V CDR1 and CDR2: MNHEY, SMNVEV (reference sequence). Here the CDR3 reads CASTLEEGSYGYTF. CDR3 nucleotide sequence: TGTGCCAGCACCTTGGAGGAGGGTTCCTATGGCTACACCTTC.

The chain employs TRBV11-3 and TRBJ2-2; D possibly corresponds to TRBD1 (5 bases). Germline CDR1 and CDR2: SGHNT and YENEEA. CDR3 length: 16 residues. V was trimmed by 5 bases and J by 0 bases, leaving 13 bases between them. The chain's CDR3 is CASSILGAANTGELFF. The CDR3 DNA reads as TGTGCCAGCAGCATCCTTGGGGCGGCGAACACCGGGGAGCTGTTTTTT. Full variable domain (remainder filled in from reference TRBV11-3 and TRBJ2-2): EAGVVQSPRYKIIEKKQPVAFWCNPISGHNTLYWYLQNLGQGPELLIRYENEEAVDDSQLPKDRFSAERLKGVDSTLKIQPAELGDSAVYLCASSILGAANTGELFFGEGSRLTVL.

The rearrangement joins TRBV4-1 to TRBJ2-7; D not resolved. V was trimmed by 4 bases and J by 3 bases, leaving 13 bases between them. Germline V CDR1 and CDR2: MGHRA, YSYEKL. The CDR3 loop spans 14 amino acids. The CDR3, as DNA: TGCGCCAGCAGCCCCTATGGAGTAGTCTACGAGCAGTACTTC. Translated, it gives CASSPYGVVYEQYF.

The V and J genes are TRBV30 and TRBJ1-6; no definite D call. Germline values: CDR1 GTSNPN, CDR2 SVGIG (reference sequence). V lost 0 bases and J 9 bases, leaving 3 bases between the germline ends. The CDR3 extends over 11 amino acids. The CDR3 sequence is CAWSVGSPLHF. The DNA for the CDR3 is TGTGCCTGGAGTGTGGGTTCACCCCTCCACTTT.

This clonotype was picked up one time. The CDR3 loop reads CASSQGQTGIYEQYF. Written as DNA, the CDR3 is TGTGCCAGCAGCCAGGGACAAACAGGGATCTACGAGCAGTACTTC. The chain has TRBV3-1 and TRBJ2-7; D may be TRBD1 (6 bases). Between the trimmed V and J ends, which lost 3 bases and 3 bases, there was a span of 15 bases. Germline CDR1 is LGHDT and CDR2 is YNNKEL (reference sequence). The CDR3 length is 15 residues.

V usage is TRBV28 and J usage is TRBJ2-7, with a weak D call TRBD2 (6 bases). The CDR3 length is 13 residues. Germline CDR1 MDHEN, CDR2 SYDVKM. V was pared by 10 bases and J by 2 bases, with 15 bases between. For the CDR3, the DNA is TGTGCCACGCTAGGGACTCCCACCTACGAGCAGTACTTC. Amino acid sequence: CATLGTPTYEQYF.

The chain recombines TRBV7-9 with TRBJ2-5; D perhaps matches TRBD2 (5 bases). CDR1 and CDR2 from the germline V gene are SEHNR and FQNEAQ (reference sequence). The CDR3 contains 13 residues. V gave up 1 base and J gave up 5 bases, with 8 bases separating them. Written as DNA, the CDR3 is TGTGCCAGCAGCTTAGGGGAGTGGGAGACCCAGTACTTC. Translated: CASSLGEWETQYF.

The chain combines TRBV7-9 with TRBJ2-1; D is possibly TRBD1 (6 bases). This CDR3 region has 10 residues. Trimming shortened V by 5 bases and J by 13 bases, and 9 bases separated the two germline ends. Looked up from germline, CDR1 is SEHNR and CDR2 is FQNEAQ (reference sequence). CDR3 sequence (DNA): TGTGCCAGCAGCAGGACAGTTCAGTTCTTC. Residues: CASSRTVQFF. Using reference TRBV7-9 and TRBJ2-1 for the parts outside the CDR3, the full variable domain is DTGVSQNPRHKITKRGQNVTFRCDPISEHNRLYWYRQTLGQGPEFLTYFQNEAQLEKSRLLSDRFSAERPKGSFSTLEIQRTEQGDSAMYLCASSRTVQFFGPGTRLTVL.

V and J are TRBV12-1 and TRBJ2-2; the listed D gene, TRBD2, was not tested against the DNA. TRBV12-1 is designated a pseudogene. The CDR3 sequence is 17 residues long. As DNA, the CDR3 is TGTGCCAGCAGCGGCCGGGACTATGCATGGGACACCGGGGAGCTGTTTTTT. This sequence encodes CASSGRDYAWDTGELFF.

V usage is TRBV29-1 and J usage is TRBJ1-2, with no clear D. Germline V lookup: CDR1 SQVTM, CDR2 ANQGSEA. The CDR3 covers 14 residues. V was trimmed by 3 bases and J by 8 bases, leaving 19 bases between them. The CDR3 sequence: CSVEGRAAMEGYTF. CDR3 DNA sequence: TGCAGCGTTGAGGGTAGGGCAGCGATGGAGGGCTACACCTTC.

The J gene is TRBJ2-3, the V gene TRBV20-1, with D tentatively TRBD1 (6 bases). The V end was cut by 6 bases, the J end by 3 bases, with 13 bases between. Germline CDR1 reads DFQATT; CDR2 reads SNEGSKA (reference sequence). CDR3 size: 13 residues. As DNA, the CDR3 is TGCAGTGCCACGAGACAGGCAACAGATACGCAGTATTTT. It codes for CSATRQATDTQYF.

The chain combines TRBV28 with TRBJ1-2; TRBD1 agrees at 8 bases. This CDR3 is 14 amino acids long. CDR1 is MDHEN, CDR2 SYDVKM, per germline. V gave up 6 bases and J gave up 5 bases; unmatched junction bases: 8. CDR3 protein: CASRKQGDPYGYTF. Written as DNA, the CDR3 is TGTGCCAGCAGAAAACAGGGGGACCCTTATGGCTACACCTTC.

The CDR3 loop reads CASSPQTGANYGYTF. Written as DNA, the CDR3 is TGTGCCAGCAGCCCCCAAACAGGGGCTAACTATGGCTACACCTTC. The rearrangement links TRBV7-2 to TRBJ1-2; the match to TRBD1 covers 7 bases. This CDR3 is built from 15 residues. The ends lost 5 bases at V and 0 bases at J; junction bases unmatched: 6. In germline, CDR1 is SGHTA, CDR2 FQGNSA.

The chain recombines TRBV5-4 with TRBJ2-5; no clear D gene. The CDR3 sequence is 10 residues long. Trimming took 7 bases from V and 6 from J, leaving 7 bases between them. Looked up from germline, CDR1 is SGHNT and CDR2 is YYREEE (reference sequence). In DNA form, the CDR3 reads TGTGCCAGCTCTTCCAAGACCCAGTACTTC. This encodes CASSSKTQYF.

The chain has TRBV3-1 and TRBJ1-1; D gene uncertain. Germline CDR1 is LGHDT and CDR2 is YNNKEL (reference sequence). Trimming took off 5 bases at V and 0 bases at J, with 7 bases between the two ends. The CDR3 consists of 13 residues. Written as DNA, the CDR3 is TGTGCCAGCAGCTCCGACCTGAACACTGAAGCTTTCTTT. The encoded protein is CASSSDLNTEAFF.

This chain joins TRBV11-2 and TRBJ2-7; D is unclear. The germline CDR1 and CDR2 sequences are SGHAT and FQNNGV. V lost 2 bases and J 0 bases, leaving 5 bases between the germline ends. The CDR3 has 13 amino acids. CDR3 loop: CASSLISSYEQYF. The CDR3 bases are TGTGCCAGCAGCTTAATAAGCTCCTACGAGCAGTACTTC.

The chain carries TRBV23-1 and TRBJ1-5; 10 nucleotides line up with TRBD1. TRBV23-1 counts as an open reading frame of uncertain function. With V trimmed by 7 bases and J by 0 bases, 12 bases remained unmatched. The CDR3 spans 18 residues. Written as DNA, the CDR3 is TGCGCCAGCACCACCCCGGGACAGGGGTGTTATAGCAATCAGCCCCAGCATTTT. Its translation: CASTTPGQGCYSNQPQHF.

CDR3 bases: TGTGCCAGCGGACGACAGGGGGCCGACGAGCAGTACTTC. Amino acid sequence: CASGRQGADEQYF. This sequence joins TRBV5-4 and TRBJ2-7; TRBD1 agrees at 10 bases. V lost 7 bases and J lost 5; bases outside the gene matches: 6. CDR1 and CDR2 (germline): SGHNT, YYREEE (reference sequence). This CDR3 has 13 residues.

The rearrangement uses TRBV5-1 and TRBJ2-2; a possible D gene is TRBD1 (6 bases). Per the germline V gene, CDR1 is SGHRS and CDR2 is YFSETQ. With 4 bases removed from V and 6 bases from J, the gap between germline ends came to 13 bases. The CDR3 is 14 amino acids. CDR3 DNA: TGCGCCAGCAGCAAAACAGGGACCCCCGGGGAGCTGTTTTTT. As protein: CASSKTGTPGELFF. The whole variable domain, filled in from reference TRBV5-1 and TRBJ2-2, reads KAGVTQTPRYLIKTRGQQVTLSCSPISGHRSVSWYQQTPGQGLQFLFEYFSETQRNKGNFPGRFSGRQFSNSRSEMNVSTLELGDSALYLCASSKTGTPGELFFGEGSRLTVL.

V gene TRBV4-3 combines with J gene TRBJ2-1, with D uncertain. The V gene's germline CDR1 is LGHNA and CDR2 YSLEER. Trimming took 0 bases from V and 7 from J, leaving 7 bases between them. This CDR3 comprises 13 residues. CDR3 nucleotide sequence: TGCGCCAGCAGCCAAGAATTGGGTAATGAGCAGTTCTTC. This codes for CASSQELGNEQFF.